This T cell receptor (beta chain) is from a study of prognosis after radiotherapy for stage I lung cancer. Germline CDR1 LGHNA, CDR2 YNFKEQ. CDR3 length: 15 amino acids. With 3 bases clipped from V and 6 bases from J, the junction kept 6 bases outside the gene matches. This clonotype has a count of ten or more. Amplification of the TCR beta CDR3 (from genomic DNA) was done by two-round multiplex PCR. Round one of PCR was performed, and it used primers specific to each TRBV and TRBJ gene. A single record per CDR3 protein comes from TCRdb applying MiXCR to the multiplex PCR reads. This sample has about 35,000 distinct CDR3 sequences, with approximately 29% found just once.

The sample consisted of PBMCs, taken before or after stereotactic body radiation therapy (not recorded which). This receptor was obtained from a donor aged 50 or older with non-small cell lung cancer. The chain combines TRBV4-2 with TRBJ2-3, with 10 bases lining up with TRBD1. The CDR3 here is CASSQGTGAGDTQYF. DNA for the CDR3: TGTGCCAGCAGCCAGGGGACAGGGGCTGGGGATACGCAGTATTTT.